This T cell receptor beta chain is drawn from a study of regulatory T cells in long-lasting Graves disease. Researchers made TCR beta libraries by using iRepertoire HTBI primers and running Arm-PCR on CDR3 regions. As handled by the study authors: Identification yielded 62 TRBV and some 15 TRBJ segments across samples. TCRdb re-analysed the multiplex PCR reads in MiXCR, keeping a single row per CDR3 protein. These V and J calls are TCRdb output, not the study's own analysis. This sample carries about 400,000 distinct CDR3 sequences, roughly 20% of them seen once, and the ten largest clones take more than 20%. Per germline, CDR1 SGHKS and CDR2 YYEKEE (reference sequence). The CDR3 has 14 residues. V shed 1 base, J shed 13 bases, and the junction held 8 bases outside the gene matches. This clonotype was seen a handful of times. Its specificity is unknown. Time point in this sample: persistent/refractory GD, antithyroid drugs over 5 years with positive TRAb. The TCR library was made from RNA that had been extracted from PBMCs in TRIzol.

Study-wide findings and caveats: Among samples with persistent disease, TRBV28, TRBJ1-2 and TRBJ2-5 were favored.

This sequence was found in a female donor with Graves disease. This specimen consisted of peripheral blood mononuclear cells (PBMCs), obtained when the disease was refractory, from a patient treated with antithyroid drugs. The chain couples TRBV5-5 to TRBJ1-6; 7 bases fit TRBD1. CDR3 region: CASSLRQGGPPLHF. The CDR3 DNA follows: TGTGCCAGCAGCTTGCGACAGGGCGGGCCGCCCCTCCACTTT. Full variable domain (outside the CDR3, taken from reference TRBV5-5 and TRBJ1-6): DAGVTQSPTHLIKTRGQQVTLRCSPISGHKSVSWYQQVLGQGPQFIFQYYEKEERGRGNFPDRFSARQFPNYSSELNVNALLLGDSALYLCASSLRQGGPPLHFGNGTRLTVT.